This T cell receptor (beta chain) was retrieved from a study of PD-1 blockade in classical Hodgkin lymphoma. TCRdb's table, derived via immunoSEQ multiplex PCR, lists solely in-frame clones and lacks some. This sample has under 9,500 clones, with around nine tenths found just once. Study-wide findings and caveats: Reported findings placed baseline TCR diversity lower in newly diagnosed patients (compared with healthy donors). Although disease activity or prior therapy may be involved, causes of the repertoire differences remain undefined.

CDR1 is LNHDA, CDR2 SQIVND, per germline (reference sequence). The CDR3 loop spans 15 amino acids. The germline V and J ends were trimmed by 4 bases and 6 bases, with 19 bases remaining between them. The time point denotes: cycle 4 day 1 (C4D1), after 6 weeks of nivolumab. Each patient's relapse followed autologous stem cell transplantation, and brentuximab vedotin exposure varied. Each best response was a complete response, a partial response or progressive disease. On this clone: What it binds is not known.

The source is a human donor with classical Hodgkin lymphoma. The chain is built from TRBV19 and TRBJ2-7; TRBD1 is a possible D gene (5 bases). The sample was peripheral blood mononuclear cells (PBMCs), taken before the fourth cycle of nivolumab. The CDR3 nucleotides read TGTGCCAGTAGTAGCCGTAGTCCAGGGTGGTCCGAGCAGTACTTC. This codes for CASSSRSPGWSEQYF. Drawing the rest from reference TRBV19 and TRBJ2-7, the complete variable domain is DGGITQSPKYLFRKEGQNVTLSCEQNLNHDAMYWYRQDPGQGLRLIYYSQIVNDFQKGDIAEGYSVSREKKESFPLTVTSAQKNPTAFYLCASSSRSPGWSEQYFGPGTRLTVT.